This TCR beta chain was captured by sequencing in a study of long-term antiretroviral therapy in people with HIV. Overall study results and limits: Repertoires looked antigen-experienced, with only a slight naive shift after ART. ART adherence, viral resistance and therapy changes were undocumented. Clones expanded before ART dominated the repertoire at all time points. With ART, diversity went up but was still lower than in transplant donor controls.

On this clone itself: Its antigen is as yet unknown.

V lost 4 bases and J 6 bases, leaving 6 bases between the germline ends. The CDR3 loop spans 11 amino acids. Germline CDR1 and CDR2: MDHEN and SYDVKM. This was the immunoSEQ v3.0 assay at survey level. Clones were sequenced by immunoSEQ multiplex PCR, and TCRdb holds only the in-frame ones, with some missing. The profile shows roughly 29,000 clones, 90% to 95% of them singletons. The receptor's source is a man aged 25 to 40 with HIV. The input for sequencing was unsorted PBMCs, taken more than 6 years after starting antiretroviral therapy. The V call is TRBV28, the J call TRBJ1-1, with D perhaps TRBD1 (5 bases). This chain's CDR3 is CASSSTAEAFF. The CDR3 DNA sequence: TGTGCCAGCAGTTCGACAGCTGAAGCTTTCTTT.